Included here is one TCR beta chain sequence, with context. Its antigen is not known. The data originate from a study of PD-1 blockade in classical Hodgkin lymphoma. The time point: cycle 4 day 1 (C4D1), after 5 to 7 weeks of nivolumab. With no exception, relapse followed autologous stem cell transplantation in all patients, and brentuximab vedotin exposure varied. It was by magnetic negative selection that CD4+ T cells were purified from thawed PBMCs. Libraries were prepared by immunoSEQ multiplex PCR; TCRdb keeps only in-frame clonotypes and omits some of them. The sample lists around 27,000 clones, 85% to 90% seen once, with 2% to 2.5% in the top ten. Germline-derived CDR1 and CDR2 are MNHNY and SVGAGI (reference sequence). This CDR3 has 15 amino acids. Trimming cost V 4 bases and J 1 base, with 13 bases left between them. Overall study findings and caveats: Nivolumab starters within 1 year of ASCT were excluded.

The chain combines TRBV6-6 with TRBJ2-5, with D unclear. The TCR originated in a human donor with classical Hodgkin lymphoma. The sample consisted of CD4+ T cells from blood, taken before the fourth cycle of nivolumab. CDR3: CASSLMRSSQETQYF. CDR3 coding DNA: TGTGCCAGCAGTTTAATGCGTAGCTCCCAAGAGACCCAGTACTTC.